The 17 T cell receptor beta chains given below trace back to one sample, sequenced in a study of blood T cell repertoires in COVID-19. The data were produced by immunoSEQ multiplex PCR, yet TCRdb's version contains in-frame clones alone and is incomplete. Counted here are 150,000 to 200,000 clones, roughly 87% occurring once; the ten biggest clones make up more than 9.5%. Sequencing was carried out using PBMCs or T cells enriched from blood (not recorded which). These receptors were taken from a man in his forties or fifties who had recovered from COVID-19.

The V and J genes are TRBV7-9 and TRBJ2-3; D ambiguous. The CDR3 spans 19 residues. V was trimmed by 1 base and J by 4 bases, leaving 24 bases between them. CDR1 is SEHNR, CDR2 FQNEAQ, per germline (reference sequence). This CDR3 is CASSLVIGGRSTEADTQYF. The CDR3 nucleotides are TGTGCCAGCAGCTTAGTTATCGGTGGTCGGTCAACTGAGGCAGATACGCAGTATTTT.

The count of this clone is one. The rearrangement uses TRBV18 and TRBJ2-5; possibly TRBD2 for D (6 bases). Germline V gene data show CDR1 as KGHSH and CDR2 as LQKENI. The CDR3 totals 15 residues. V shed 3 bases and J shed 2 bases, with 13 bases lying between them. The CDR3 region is CASSPEGPLQETQYF. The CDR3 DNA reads TGTGCCAGCTCACCGGAGGGGCCGTTGCAAGAGACCCAGTACTTC.

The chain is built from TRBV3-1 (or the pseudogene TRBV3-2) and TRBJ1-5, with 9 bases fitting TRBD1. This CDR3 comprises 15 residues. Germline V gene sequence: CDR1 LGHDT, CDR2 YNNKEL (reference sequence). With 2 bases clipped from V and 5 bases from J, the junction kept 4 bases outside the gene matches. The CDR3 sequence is CASSQSDRGHQPQHF. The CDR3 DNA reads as TGTGCCAGCAGCCAATCGGACAGGGGCCATCAGCCCCAGCATTTT.

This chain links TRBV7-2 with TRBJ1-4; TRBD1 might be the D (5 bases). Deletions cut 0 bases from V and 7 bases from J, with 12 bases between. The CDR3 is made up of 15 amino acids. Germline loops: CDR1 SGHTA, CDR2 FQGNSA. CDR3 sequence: CASSLAGRASEKLFF. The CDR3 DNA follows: TGTGCCAGCAGCTTAGCCGGCAGGGCTTCTGAAAAACTGTTTTTT.

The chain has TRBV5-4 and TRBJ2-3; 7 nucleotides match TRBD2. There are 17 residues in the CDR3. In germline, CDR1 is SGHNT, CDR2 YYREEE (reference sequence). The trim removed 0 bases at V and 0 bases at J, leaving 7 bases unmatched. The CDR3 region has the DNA TGTGCCAGCAGCTTGGGCCACGGGCGGGAGAGCACAGATACGCAGTATTTT. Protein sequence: CASSLGHGRESTDTQYF.

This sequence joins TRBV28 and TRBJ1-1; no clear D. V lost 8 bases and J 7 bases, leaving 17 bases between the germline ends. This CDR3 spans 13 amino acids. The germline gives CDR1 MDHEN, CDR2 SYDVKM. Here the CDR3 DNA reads TGTGCCAGCTATAGGACTCCCCTACATGAAGCTTTCTTT. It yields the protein CASYRTPLHEAFF.

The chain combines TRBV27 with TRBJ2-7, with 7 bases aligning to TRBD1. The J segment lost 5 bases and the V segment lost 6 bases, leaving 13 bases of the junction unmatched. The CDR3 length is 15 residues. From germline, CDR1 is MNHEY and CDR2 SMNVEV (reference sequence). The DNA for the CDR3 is TGTGCCAGCAGAACCTCCCGGGACAGCAAGGACGAGCAGTACTTC. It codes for CASRTSRDSKDEQYF.

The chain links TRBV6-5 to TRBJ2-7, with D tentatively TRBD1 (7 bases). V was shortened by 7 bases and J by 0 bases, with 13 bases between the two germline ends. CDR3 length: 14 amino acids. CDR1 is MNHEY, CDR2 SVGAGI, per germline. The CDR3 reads CASKEGAVSYEQYF. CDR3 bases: TGTGCCAGCAAGGAGGGGGCTGTCTCCTACGAGCAGTACTTC.

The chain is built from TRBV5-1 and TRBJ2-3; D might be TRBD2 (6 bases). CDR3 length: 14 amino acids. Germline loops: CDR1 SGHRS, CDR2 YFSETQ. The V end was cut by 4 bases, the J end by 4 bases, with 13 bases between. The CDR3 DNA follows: TGCGCCAGCAGCGGAAGCGGGCCCGCAGATACGCAGTATTTT. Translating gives CASSGSGPADTQYF.

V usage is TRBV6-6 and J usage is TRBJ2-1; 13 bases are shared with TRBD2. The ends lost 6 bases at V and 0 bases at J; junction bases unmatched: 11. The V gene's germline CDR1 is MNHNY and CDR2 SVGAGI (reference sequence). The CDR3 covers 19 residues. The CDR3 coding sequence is TGTGCCAGCAGCTTAGCTGGACTAGCGGGAGCGACCTCCTACAATGAGCAGTTCTTC. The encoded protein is CASSLAGLAGATSYNEQFF.

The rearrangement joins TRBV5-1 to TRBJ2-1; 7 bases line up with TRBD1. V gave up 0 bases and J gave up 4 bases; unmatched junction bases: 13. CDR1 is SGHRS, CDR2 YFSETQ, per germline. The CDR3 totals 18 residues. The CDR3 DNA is TGCGCCAGCAGCTTGGACTCTCAAGGCAGGGGGTTGTACAATGAGCAGTTCTTC. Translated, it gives CASSLDSQGRGLYNEQFF.

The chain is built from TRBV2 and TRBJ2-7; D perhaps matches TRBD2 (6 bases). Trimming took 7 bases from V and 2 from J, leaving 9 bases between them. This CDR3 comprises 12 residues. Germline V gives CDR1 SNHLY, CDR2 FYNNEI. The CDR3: CASNRRAYEQYF. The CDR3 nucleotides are TGTGCCAGCAACCGGAGGGCCTACGAGCAGTACTTC.

The CDR3 region has the DNA TGTGCCACCAGGGTGGGCAATCAGCCCCAGCATTTT. This sequence encodes CATRVGNQPQHF. The chain links TRBV19 to TRBJ1-5; D is possibly TRBD1 (5 bases). Trimming pared 10 bases from V and 2 bases from J, leaving 9 bases between. This CDR3 region has 12 residues. Germline V gene data show CDR1 as LNHDA and CDR2 as SQIVND (reference sequence).

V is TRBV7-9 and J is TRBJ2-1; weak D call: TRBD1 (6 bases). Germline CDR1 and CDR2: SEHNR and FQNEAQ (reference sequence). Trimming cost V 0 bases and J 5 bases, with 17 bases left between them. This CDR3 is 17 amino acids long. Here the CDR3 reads CASSLAQDRFLDNEQFF. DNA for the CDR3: TGTGCCAGCAGCTTAGCCCAAGACAGGTTTTTAGACAATGAGCAGTTCTTC. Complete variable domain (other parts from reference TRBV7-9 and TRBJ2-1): DTGVSQNPRHKITKRGQNVTFRCDPISEHNRLYWYRQTLGQGPEFLTYFQNEAQLEKSRLLSDRFSAERPKGSFSTLEIQRTEQGDSAMYLCASSLAQDRFLDNEQFFGPGTRLTVL.

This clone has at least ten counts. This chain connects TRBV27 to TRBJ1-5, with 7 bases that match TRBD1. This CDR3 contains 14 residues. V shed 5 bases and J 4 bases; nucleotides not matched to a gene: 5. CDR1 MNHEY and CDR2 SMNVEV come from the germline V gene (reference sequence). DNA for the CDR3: TGTGCCAGCAGTACTCGGACAGGTAATCAGCCCCAGCATTTT. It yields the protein CASSTRTGNQPQHF.

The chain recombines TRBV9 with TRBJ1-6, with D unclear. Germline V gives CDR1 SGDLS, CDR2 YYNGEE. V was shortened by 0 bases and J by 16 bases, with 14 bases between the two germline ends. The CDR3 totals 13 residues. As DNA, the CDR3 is TGTGCCAGCAGCGTAGTTCCACCTTTACATCTCCACTTT. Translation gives CASSVVPPLHLHF.

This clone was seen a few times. The DNA for the CDR3 is TGTGCCAGCACCAAGGAGGGTACTGAAGCTTTCTTT. Translated: CASTKEGTEAFF. J is TRBJ1-1 and V is TRBV7-9; the D is unclear. The CDR3 contains 12 residues. Trimming stripped 7 bases from V and 5 bases from J, with 11 bases between. Germline loops: CDR1 SEHNR, CDR2 FQNEAQ (reference sequence).